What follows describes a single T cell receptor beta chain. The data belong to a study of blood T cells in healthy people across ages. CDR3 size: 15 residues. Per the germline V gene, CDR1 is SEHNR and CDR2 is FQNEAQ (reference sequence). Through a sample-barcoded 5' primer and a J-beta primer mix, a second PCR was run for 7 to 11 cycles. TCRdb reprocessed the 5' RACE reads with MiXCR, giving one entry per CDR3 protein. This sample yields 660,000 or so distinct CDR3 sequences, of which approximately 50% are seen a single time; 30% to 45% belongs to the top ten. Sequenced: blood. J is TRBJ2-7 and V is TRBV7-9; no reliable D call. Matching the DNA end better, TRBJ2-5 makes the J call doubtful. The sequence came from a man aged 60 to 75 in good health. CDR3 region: CASSLFGSQEETQYF. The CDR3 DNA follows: TGTGCCAGCAGCTTATTTGGCAGTCAGGAGGAGACCCAGTACTTC.